These 21 T cell receptor beta chains share one sample of origin, sequenced in a study of OX40 agonist ivuxolimab in advanced cancers. Libraries were prepared by immunoSEQ multiplex PCR; TCRdb keeps only in-frame clonotypes and omits some of them. Here the sample spans some 48,000 clones, about 81% being singletons. Sample: CD4+ or CD8+ T cells sorted from blood, taken in a trial of the OX40 agonist ivuxolimab. The receptor set was obtained from an adult with an advanced solid tumor such as melanoma, head and neck, liver or kidney cancer.

The chain uses TRBV6-1 and TRBJ2-5; no definite D call. The J call is uncertain, as TRBJ2-7 better fits the DNA end. Germline V gene lookup returns CDR1 MNHNS and CDR2 SASEGT. The CDR3 has 13 residues. For the CDR3, the DNA is TGTGCCAGCAGTGAGCCAGACCTTTACGAGCAGTACTTC. The encoded protein is CASSEPDLYEQYF.

This chain connects TRBV9 to TRBJ2-3; D might be TRBD1 or TRBD2, each matching 5 bases. Per the germline V gene, CDR1 is SGDLS and CDR2 is YYNGEE. The CDR3 is 14 amino acids. Trimming cost V 4 bases and J 2 bases, with 11 bases left between them. CDR3 sequence: CASSPTGLTDTQYF. The DNA of the CDR3 is TGTGCCAGCAGCCCTACGGGGCTCACAGATACGCAGTATTTT.

This rearrangement joins TRBV5-6 to TRBJ2-3; 10 bases fit TRBD1. The germline gives CDR1 SGHDT, CDR2 YYEEEE. J gave up 4 bases and V 4 bases, and 9 bases lay outside the gene matches. CDR3 length equals 16 residues. CDR3 nucleotide sequence: TGTGCCAGCAGCGCATCCGGGACAGGGGTAGCAGATACGCAGTATTTT. Protein: CASSASGTGVADTQYF.

This clone was seen a handful of times. The chain joins TRBV6-6 to TRBJ2-1, with D hard to call. The germline V gene has CDR1 MNHNY and CDR2 SVGAGI (reference sequence). Deletions cut 0 bases from V and 9 bases from J, with 18 bases between. The CDR3 spans 16 residues. The CDR3 sequence: CASSYSERRSQSEQFF. The CDR3 DNA reads as TGTGCCAGCAGTTACTCCGAACGGCGTAGTCAGAGTGAGCAGTTCTTC.

The chain combines TRBV2 with TRBJ1-5; 8 bases are a match to TRBD1. The junction had 6 bases not matched to a gene; V was cut back by 6 bases and J by 5 bases. The germline V gene encodes CDR1 SNHLY and CDR2 FYNNEI. This CDR3 is 14 amino acids long. The CDR3 bases are TGTGCCAGCAGGGGACAGGCGAGCGATCAGCCCCAGCATTTT. Amino acid sequence: CASRGQASDQPQHF.

This clone was found a few times. The rearrangement uses TRBV15 and TRBJ1-6; D ambiguous. The CDR3 is made up of 12 amino acids. Trimming took off 0 bases at V and 11 bases at J, with 5 bases between the two ends. Germline V gene lookup returns CDR1 LNHNV and CDR2 YYDKDF (reference sequence). CDR3 region: CATSRDWAPLHF. CDR3 coding DNA: TGTGCCACCAGCAGAGATTGGGCACCCCTCCACTTT.

This chain links TRBV11-2 with TRBJ1-4; D gene unclear. This CDR3 spans 15 amino acids. With 5 bases removed from V and 4 bases from J, the gap between germline ends came to 14 bases. Looked up from germline, CDR1 is SGHAT and CDR2 is FQNNGV. This CDR3 reads CASSTGLARNEKLFF. The CDR3 DNA follows: TGTGCCAGCAGCACTGGACTCGCACGTAATGAAAAACTGTTTTTT.

This clone appeared a single time. The J gene is TRBJ1-6, the V gene TRBV5-1; D is undetermined. This CDR3 is built from 17 residues. The ends were cut back, 2 bases at V and 0 bases at J, with 12 bases in the middle. From germline, CDR1 is SGHRS and CDR2 YFSETQ. CDR3 coding DNA: TGCGCCAGCAGCTTCACCTCGACAAGCTCCTATAATTCACCCCTCCACTTT. Protein sequence: CASSFTSTSSYNSPLHF.

The chain is built from TRBV7-9 and TRBJ2-7; D gene uncertain. This CDR3 comprises 11 residues. The germline V gene has CDR1 SEHNR and CDR2 FQNEAQ (reference sequence). V was cut by 2 bases and J by 5 bases, with 4 bases left in between. The CDR3 loop reads CASSLSHEQYF. The CDR3, as DNA: TGTGCCAGCAGCTTATCTCACGAGCAGTACTTC.

V usage is TRBV9 and J usage is TRBJ2-1; 14 nucleotides agree with TRBD2. With 0 bases clipped from V and 7 bases from J, the junction kept 3 bases outside the gene matches. The CDR3 runs to 16 residues. Germline V gives CDR1 SGDLS, CDR2 YYNGEE. CDR3 nucleotides: TGTGCCAGCAGCGTAGTGGGACTAGCGGGAGAGAATGAGCAGTTCTTC. This translates into CASSVVGLAGENEQFF.

For the CDR3, the DNA is TGTGCCACCCACGAACAGGGCACAGGGGGGGAAAAACTGTTTTTT. This translates into CATHEQGTGGEKLFF. V is TRBV19 and J is TRBJ1-4; 8 nucleotides align to TRBD1. Germline loops: CDR1 LNHDA, CDR2 SQIVND (reference sequence). V shed 10 bases and J 8 bases; nucleotides not matched to a gene: 15. The CDR3 extends over 15 amino acids.

This clone was observed once. V usage is TRBV9 and J usage is TRBJ2-7; TRBD2 aligns across 9 bases. Germline V gene sequence: CDR1 SGDLS, CDR2 YYNGEE. There are 15 residues in the CDR3. V lost 0 bases, J lost 4 bases, and 5 bases stayed unmatched. The CDR3 region is CASSVDGTSWYEQYF. CDR3 in DNA: TGTGCCAGCAGCGTAGACGGGACTAGCTGGTACGAGCAGTACTTC.

This clone has only a few counts. The rearrangement uses TRBV7-9 and TRBJ1-2, with a tentative D call TRBD1 (5 bases). Trimming left V 2 bases short and J 5 bases short, with 12 bases between. The germline V gene encodes CDR1 SEHNR and CDR2 FQNEAQ (reference sequence). This CDR3 region has 14 residues. This chain's CDR3 is CASSLPGLGYGYTF. CDR3 nucleotides: TGTGCCAGCAGCTTACCAGGGTTAGGGTATGGCTACACCTTC. Full variable domain (remainder filled in from reference TRBV7-9 and TRBJ1-2): DTGVSQNPRHKITKRGQNVTFRCDPISEHNRLYWYRQTLGQGPEFLTYFQNEAQLEKSRLLSDRFSAERPKGSFSTLEIQRTEQGDSAMYLCASSLPGLGYGYTFGSGTRLTVV.

V and J are TRBV5-4 and TRBJ2-1, with 15 nucleotides matching TRBD2. CDR1 and CDR2 from the germline V gene are SGHNT and YYREEE (reference sequence). This CDR3 is built from 16 residues. V trimming: 2 bases; J trimming: 10 bases; junction bases outside the gene matches: 7. The CDR3 loop reads CASSFPGLAGGREQFF. CDR3 bases: TGTGCCAGCAGCTTCCCTGGACTAGCGGGAGGGCGGGAGCAGTTCTTC.

This clone came up once. The chain employs TRBV19 and TRBJ1-1; TRBD1 agrees at 9 bases. The germline CDR1 and CDR2 sequences are LNHDA and SQIVND (reference sequence). This CDR3 has 15 residues. V lost 5 bases and J lost 0; bases outside the gene matches: 4. The CDR3 region is CASSPDRGLNTEAFF. The CDR3 DNA reads TGTGCCAGTAGTCCGGACAGGGGTTTGAACACTGAAGCTTTCTTT. Full variable domain (remainder filled in from reference TRBV19 and TRBJ1-1): DGGITQSPKYLFRKEGQNVTLSCEQNLNHDAMYWYRQDPGQGLRLIYYSQIVNDFQKGDIAEGYSVSREKKESFPLTVTSAQKNPTAFYLCASSPDRGLNTEAFFGQGTRLTVV.

This rearrangement joins TRBV7-6 to TRBJ2-1, with D possibly matching TRBD1 (6 bases). Germline CDR1 and CDR2: SGHVS and FNYEAQ. The CDR3 runs to 12 residues. Trimming left V 4 bases short and J 7 bases short, with 8 bases between. CDR3 DNA sequence: TGTGCCAGCAGCTGGACAGAGAATGAGCAGTTCTTC. It is translated as CASSWTENEQFF.

V gene TRBV13 combines with J gene TRBJ2-7, with TRBD2 matching over 9 bases. The V segment lost 0 bases and the J segment 7 bases; nucleotides outside the gene matches: 7. CDR3 length: 15 amino acids. In germline, CDR1 is PRHDT, CDR2 FYEKMQ (reference sequence). CDR3 protein: CASSLGPSGTREQYF. CDR3 sequence (DNA): TGTGCCAGCAGCTTAGGTCCTAGCGGGACTCGAGAGCAGTACTTC.

CDR3: CASSQDGINQPQHF. The CDR3 coding sequence is TGCGCCAGCAGCCAAGATGGCATCAATCAGCCCCAGCATTTT. The chain combines TRBV4-3 with TRBJ1-5; no firm D call. The germline gives CDR1 LGHNA, CDR2 YSLEER. The V and J ends lost 0 bases and 3 bases respectively, with 6 bases between them. This CDR3 is built from 14 residues.

J is TRBJ2-3 and V is TRBV7-2; D call uncertain. This CDR3 comprises 14 residues. Germline V gene lookup returns CDR1 SGHTA and CDR2 FQGNSA. V shed 5 bases and J shed 0 bases, with 9 bases lying between them. The CDR3, as DNA: TGTGCCAGCAGCCTGTCAACTAGCACAGATACGCAGTATTTT. It encodes CASSLSTSTDTQYF.

This chain links TRBV19 with TRBJ2-2, with TRBD2 matching over 10 bases. This CDR3 contains 13 residues. Trimming at V came to 11 bases and at J to 5 bases, leaving 5 bases not matched to a gene. Germline V gene sequence: CDR1 LNHDA, CDR2 SQIVND (reference sequence). DNA of the CDR3: TGTGCCGGCCGAGCGGGAGGGACCGGGGAGCTGTTTTTT. It yields the protein CAGRAGGTGELFF.

The chain recombines TRBV29-1 with TRBJ2-7; D assignment may be TRBD1 or TRBD2 (5 bases each). The CDR3 runs 15 residues. V dropped 4 bases and J dropped 1 base, with 17 bases sitting between them. The germline V gene encodes CDR1 SQVTM and CDR2 ANQGSEA. Here the CDR3 reads CSVVSLSGRSYEQYF. DNA of the CDR3: TGCAGCGTTGTTTCTCTTTCGGGGCGATCCTACGAGCAGTACTTC.